This paragraph reports one TCR beta chain. The target antigen is unknown. Distinct nucleotide sequences in the sample also encode this CDR3. Vbeta (60) and Jbeta (13) primers were used in the PCR. Using immunoSEQ multiplex PCR, the repertoire was profiled, and TCRdb retains in-frame clones only, with some absent. The sample records over 200,000 clones, 70% to 80% being singletons. This record comes from a study of cytomegalovirus exposure and HLA in healthy donors. V was cut by 6 bases and J by 4 bases, with 9 bases left in between. The V gene's germline CDR1 is KGHSH and CDR2 LQKENI. This CDR3 has 12 amino acids. General study findings and limits: Reportedly, diagnosis of cytomegalovirus status by the classifier showed high specificity and sensitivity.

The TCR sequence derives from a woman between 55 and 75 years old in good health and CMV-seropositive. This sequence joins TRBV18 and TRBJ2-5, with no clear D. Sequencing was done on a sample of PBMCs. This CDR3 is CASSPGGETQYF. The DNA for the CDR3 is TGTGCCAGCTCCCCCGGCGGAGAGACCCAGTACTTC.